This TCR beta chain was recorded in a study of T cell repertoires in cytomegalovirus infection. Study results and caveats: Ex vivo, HLA-C-restricted CMV-specific TCR beta clonotypes prevailed over the rest of the response.

Regarding this clonotype: Its antigen is not identified.

MiXCR, applied by TCRdb to the reads, yields one record per CDR3 protein. The table shows 740,000 or so distinct CDR3 sequences, with 35% occurring only once. Per germline, CDR1 SGHVS and CDR2 FNYEAQ. Trimming shortened V by 2 bases and J by 9 bases, and 11 bases separated the two germline ends. The length of the CDR3 is 13 residues. This chain links TRBV7-6 with TRBJ2-1, with D perhaps matching TRBD1 or TRBD2 (5 bases each). The sample consisted of PBMCs. The receptor comes from a human donor in good health (CMV status not recorded). Some clones in this sample may be carry-over from other donors' samples. The CDR3 region is CASSLPGRAEQFF. DNA for the CDR3: TGTGCCAGCAGCTTACCGGGACGGGCTGAGCAGTTCTTC.